Sequencing of this TCR beta chain was carried out in a study of regulatory T cells in long-lasting Graves disease. Study details: Freshly diagnosed Graves' patients had used antithyroid drugs for under 3 months.

As concerns this clonotype: Its target is not known.

Sequencing libraries for TCR beta were prepared with iRepertoire HTBI primers and Arm-PCR of CDR3 regions. TCRdb passed the multiplex PCR reads through MiXCR, listing each CDR3 protein once. The sample consists of around 250,000 distinct CDR3 sequences, approximately 18% of them appearing once. Germline values: CDR1 KGHSH, CDR2 LQKENI. The V and J ends lost 2 bases and 8 bases respectively, with 12 bases between them. The CDR3 is 14 residues long. Sample time point: newly diagnosed GD, antithyroid drugs for less than 3 months. After RNA was extracted from PBMCs, the TCR library was made from it. Findings of the study overall: Exclusively peripheral blood, rather than thyroid tissue, was studied.

This sample also appeared in a second study, on T cells in Graves' hyperthyroidism and ophthalmopathy. That publication notes: The majority of expanded thyroid clonotypes above 0.001 also appeared in blood.

The TCR was taken from a woman in her twenties or thirties with Graves disease. The chain has TRBV18 and TRBJ1-4; D gene ambiguous. This specimen consisted of peripheral blood mononuclear cells (PBMCs), obtained at new diagnosis, from a patient treated with antithyroid drugs. The CDR3 loop is CASSPDFVMEKLFF. CDR3 nucleotides: TGTGCCAGCTCACCAGATTTTGTAATGGAAAAACTGTTTTTT.